This T cell receptor beta chain comes out of a study of T cell repertoires in cytomegalovirus infection. Study-wide background: Recently identified HLA-C-restricted CMV epitopes and well-studied HLA-B-restricted CMV epitopes were used by the study. It can be stated that public TCR beta signatures indicated CMV infection as well as a matching HLA type. Study results and caveats: Summed frequency of shared TCR beta families picked out CMV carriers who also had the relevant HLA. HLA-C-restricted CMV clonotypes gave the most frequent clonotype in two of eight donors.

A single record per CDR3 protein comes from TCRdb applying MiXCR to the reads. The repertoire includes around 71,000 distinct CDR3 sequences, around 42% of them detected once, and more than 85% sits in the top ten. Comments on this clonotype: Its specificity is not known.

The CDR3 is made up of 15 amino acids. The germline gives CDR1 SGHVS, CDR2 FNYEAQ. The V and J ends lost 5 bases and 6 bases, in that order; junction bases with no gene match: 5. The receptor's source is a human donor in good health (CMV status not recorded). Some clones in this sample may be carry-over from other donors' samples. The rearrangement links TRBV7-6 to TRBJ1-4, with 11 nucleotides matching TRBD1. The sequences come from CD8+ T cells from cultured PBMCs, collected from culture after CMV antigen stimulation. The CDR3, as DNA: TGTGCCAGCAGCGACCGGACAGGGGGCTATGAAAAACTGTTTTTT. Protein product: CASSDRTGGYEKLFF. Full variable domain (remainder filled in from reference TRBV7-6 and TRBJ1-4): GAGVSQSPRYKVTKRGQDVALRCDPISGHVSLYWYRQALGQGPEFLTYFNYEAQQDKSGLPNDRFSAERPEGSISTLTIQRTEQRDSAMYRCASSDRTGGYEKLFFGSGTQLSVL.